These 21 T cell receptor beta chains share one sample of origin, sequenced in a study of Ad26.COV2.S vaccination and SARS-CoV-2 variants. Sample treatment: 15 to 20 received Ad26.COV2.S at low or high dose, single or two shots; several received placebo; per-sample allocation not given. Day 63 after the first vaccine or placebo injection was the time point for sampling. The method was immunoSEQ multiplex PCR; TCRdb's version includes in-frame clones alone and lacks a portion of them. The table records 450,000 to 550,000 clones, roughly nine tenths of them present only once. The sample was peripheral blood, taken in a trial of Ad26.COV2.S vaccine versus placebo. Receptors originate from a person aged 18-60 years who received the Ad26.COV2.S COVID-19 vaccine or a placebo.

This chain uses TRBV30 with TRBJ2-7, with D uncertain. V was pared by 1 base and J by 5 bases, with 6 bases between. This CDR3 has 11 residues. Germline values: CDR1 GTSNPN, CDR2 SVGIG (reference sequence). CDR3 protein: CAWSGLHEQYF. In nucleotides, the CDR3 is TGTGCCTGGAGTGGACTTCACGAGCAGTACTTC. The whole variable domain, filled in from reference TRBV30 and TRBJ2-7, reads SQTIHQWPATLVQPVGSPLSLECTVEGTSNPNLYWYRQAAGRGLQLLFYSVGIGQISSEVPQNLSASRPQDRQFILSSKKLLLSDSGFYLCAWSGLHEQYFGPGTRLTVT.

The chain carries TRBV4-1 and TRBJ1-1; D may be TRBD1 (5 bases). Trimming removed 2 bases from V and 1 base from J, with 14 bases in between. Germline-derived CDR1 and CDR2 are MGHRA and YSYEKL. The CDR3 totals 16 residues. CDR3 nucleotide sequence: TGCGCCAGCAGCCAACGAAGGGGAGCGGCGAACACTGAAGCTTTCTTT. This codes for CASSQRRGAANTEAFF.

The chain joins TRBV6-6 to TRBJ2-2; the D gene is possibly TRBD1 (6 bases). V lost 8 bases, J lost 1 base, and 14 bases lay in between. CDR1 is MNHNY, CDR2 SVGAGI, per germline (reference sequence). CDR3 length equals 15 residues. CDR3 in amino acids: CASGRQVLNTGELFF. The DNA for the CDR3 is TGTGCCAGCGGAAGACAGGTTCTGAACACCGGGGAGCTGTTTTTT.

This chain links TRBV7-8 with TRBJ2-4, with 9 nucleotides matching TRBD1. The CDR3 consists of 16 residues. Unmatched junction bases numbered 5, after V lost 5 bases and J lost 0 bases. CDR1 is SGHVS and CDR2 is FQNEAQ in the germline V gene. The CDR3 nucleotides are TGTGCCAGCAGCCAGACAGGGGGACTAGCCAAAAACATTCAGTACTTC. This codes for CASSQTGGLAKNIQYF.

V is TRBV15 and J is TRBJ1-4, with 7 bases matching TRBD1. The germline V gene encodes CDR1 LNHNV and CDR2 YYDKDF (reference sequence). The CDR3 is 14 amino acids. V trimming: 4 bases; J trimming: 4 bases; junction bases outside the gene matches: 3. CDR3: CATSTGTVNEKLFF. The CDR3 DNA reads TGTGCCACCAGCACAGGGACAGTTAATGAAAAACTGTTTTTT.

CDR3 loop: CASSKTGQPYGYTF. CDR3 DNA sequence: TGTGCCAGCAGTAAAACGGGGCAGCCCTATGGCTACACCTTC. The chain has TRBV2 and TRBJ1-2, with a weak D call TRBD1 (5 bases). CDR1 and CDR2 (germline): SNHLY, FYNNEI. Trimming took 5 bases from V and 4 from J, leaving 14 bases between them. This CDR3 region has 14 residues.

The chain uses TRBV18 and TRBJ2-1; D not resolved. Germline V gene sequence: CDR1 KGHSH, CDR2 LQKENI. This CDR3 has 15 amino acids. Deletions cut 6 bases from V and 7 bases from J, with 19 bases between. CDR3 nucleotides: TGTGCCAGCTCTGAGACCGAGGAGTTTGGTAATGAGCAGTTCTTC. Translation: CASSETEEFGNEQFF.

The V and J genes are TRBV19 and TRBJ2-1; D is possibly TRBD2 (6 bases). The CDR3 has 16 amino acids. V was cut by 2 bases and J by 7 bases, with 18 bases left in between. CDR1 LNHDA and CDR2 SQIVND come from the germline V gene (reference sequence). CDR3 loop: CASSITPFAGLNEQFF. The CDR3 DNA reads TGTGCCAGTAGTATAACTCCGTTCGCGGGGCTTAATGAGCAGTTCTTC.

As concerns this clone: Other DNA sequences within the sample encode an identical CDR3. The chain recombines TRBV18 with TRBJ1-2; unclear D gene. The CDR3 extends over 12 amino acids. From germline, CDR1 is KGHSH and CDR2 LQKENI. V was pared by 3 bases and J by 8 bases, with 10 bases between. The DNA of the CDR3 is TGTGCCAGCTCACCGGCAGGCGGAGGCTACACCTTC. Translation: CASSPAGGGYTF.

This rearrangement joins TRBV19 to TRBJ1-1; perhaps TRBD1 as D (5 bases). The ends were cut back, 5 bases at V and 1 base at J, with 11 bases in the middle. CDR1 and CDR2 (germline): LNHDA, SQIVND (reference sequence). This CDR3 is built from 14 residues. The CDR3 DNA is TGTGCCAGTAGTCCCGGACACTCGAACACTGAAGCTTTCTTT. This gives the protein CASSPGHSNTEAFF.

The V and J genes are TRBV28 and TRBJ2-7; TRBD2 matches 11 bases. J lost 4 bases, V lost 2 bases, and 7 bases had no gene match. CDR1 is MDHEN and CDR2 is SYDVKM in the germline V gene. CDR3 length: 16 amino acids. In DNA, the CDR3 is TGTGCCAGCAGTTTAACTAGCGGGAGTTCGCCTTACGAGCAGTACTTC. Encoded protein: CASSLTSGSSPYEQYF. The full variable domain, its missing parts supplied by reference TRBV28 and TRBJ2-7, is DVKVTQSSRYLVKRTGEKVFLECVQDMDHENMFWYRQDPGLGLRLIYFSYDVKMKEKGDIPEGYSVSREKKERFSLILESASTNQTSMYLCASSLTSGSSPYEQYFGPGTRLTVT.

J is TRBJ2-2 and V is TRBV7-3; TRBD2 matches at 12 bases. The V gene's germline CDR1 is SGHTA and CDR2 FQGTGA. With 2 bases clipped from V and 6 bases from J, the junction kept 1 base outside the gene matches. The CDR3 consists of 15 residues. This chain's CDR3 is CASSLLAGGPGELFF. In nucleotides, the CDR3 is TGTGCCAGCAGCTTACTAGCGGGAGGGCCCGGGGAGCTGTTTTTT. The full variable domain, its missing parts supplied by reference TRBV7-3 and TRBJ2-2, is GAGVSQTPSNKVTEKGKYVELRCDPISGHTALYWYRQSLGQGPEFLIYFQGTGAADDSGLPNDRFFAVRPEGSVSTLKIQRTERGDSAVYLCASSLLAGGPGELFFGEGSRLTVL.

This clone was observed once. This chain connects TRBV15 to TRBJ1-5; D is undetermined. The CDR3 is 13 amino acids. Trimming removed 1 base from V and 7 bases from J, with 8 bases in between. Germline CDR1 LNHNV, CDR2 YYDKDF (reference sequence). The CDR3 DNA reads as TGTGCCACCAGCAGAGTTAGAACCCAGCCCCAGCATTTT. The encoded protein is CATSRVRTQPQHF.

J is TRBJ2-7 and V is TRBV7-9, with D maybe TRBD1 (5 bases). This CDR3 contains 17 residues. Trimming removed 2 bases at V and 4 bases at J, with 21 bases between. Per the germline V gene, CDR1 is SEHNR and CDR2 is FQNEAQ (reference sequence). CDR3 loop: CASSLTYRPNNLYEQYF. The CDR3 DNA follows: TGTGCCAGCAGCTTAACGTACAGGCCGAATAACCTTTACGAGCAGTACTTC.

V is TRBV9 and J is TRBJ1-5; D not certain. The CDR3 consists of 15 residues. The V end was cut by 4 bases, the J end by 6 bases, with 17 bases between. In germline, CDR1 is SGDLS, CDR2 YYNGEE. The CDR3 reads CASSLSPEGTQPQHF. The CDR3 DNA reads TGTGCCAGCAGCCTCTCCCCCGAGGGAACTCAGCCCCAGCATTTT.

This chain joins TRBV30 and TRBJ1-6, with D tentatively TRBD1 (5 bases). The V end lost 2 bases, the J end lost 8 bases, and 19 bases lay between the germline ends. The germline CDR1 and CDR2 sequences are GTSNPN and SVGIG (reference sequence). The CDR3 contains 16 residues. The CDR3 protein is CAWSLGGFWGDSPLHF. In DNA form, the CDR3 reads TGTGCCTGGAGTCTCGGGGGGTTTTGGGGAGATTCACCCCTCCACTTT.

The chain uses TRBV5-1 and TRBJ1-1; D is undetermined. In germline, CDR1 is SGHRS, CDR2 YFSETQ. The CDR3 runs to 13 residues. Trimming removed 4 bases from V and 0 bases from J, with 7 bases in between. This chain's CDR3 is CASSHGLNTEAFF. The CDR3 DNA reads as TGCGCCAGCAGCCATGGGTTGAACACTGAAGCTTTCTTT.

This chain links TRBV18 with TRBJ2-2; tentatively, D is TRBD1 or TRBD2 (6 bases each). With 4 bases removed from V and 8 bases from J, the gap between germline ends came to 11 bases. The germline V gene encodes CDR1 KGHSH and CDR2 LQKENI. The CDR3 covers 13 residues. This CDR3 is CASSLGGRGELFF. In DNA form, the CDR3 reads TGTGCCAGCTCACTCGGGGGCAGAGGGGAGCTGTTTTTT.

The CDR3 here is CASSVEVRGHEQYF. As DNA, the CDR3 is TGTGCCAGCAGCGTAGAAGTCCGGGGCCACGAGCAGTACTTC. This chain connects TRBV9 to TRBJ2-7; tentatively, D is TRBD1 or TRBD2 (5 bases each). V was cut by 0 bases and J by 5 bases, with 12 bases left in between. The germline gives CDR1 SGDLS, CDR2 YYNGEE. The CDR3 is made up of 14 amino acids.

This chain uses TRBV6-5 with TRBJ2-2; no definite D call. This CDR3 is 15 amino acids long. The V end was cut by 7 bases, the J end by 4 bases, with 16 bases between. CDR1 is MNHEY and CDR2 is SVGAGI in the germline V gene. Here the CDR3 reads CASTRTWQITGELFF. The DNA of the CDR3 is TGTGCCAGCACCCGGACGTGGCAGATCACCGGGGAGCTGTTTTTT.

This chain joins TRBV11-1 and TRBJ1-2, with D unresolved. The CDR3 has 14 residues. V was shortened by 5 bases and J by 1 base, with 11 bases between the two germline ends. Germline lookup yields CDR1 SGHAT and CDR2 FQDESV (reference sequence). The CDR3 bases are TGTGCCAGCAGCAACAGACCAAATAACTATGGCTACACCTTC. Translated: CASSNRPNNYGYTF. Together with reference TRBV11-1 and TRBJ1-2, the CDR3 gives the full variable domain: EAEVAQSPRYKITEKSQAVAFWCDPISGHATLYWYRQILGQGPELLVQFQDESVVDDSQLPKDRFSAERLKGVDSTLKIQPAELGDSAMYLCASSNRPNNYGYTFGSGTRLTVV.